Included here is one T cell receptor beta chain sequence, with context. Its antigen is unknown. This specimen belongs to a study of CD8+ T cells in alopecia areata. Study-wide context: The protocol delivered tofacitinib for 6 to 18 months, then withdrew it for 6 months.

Germline V lookup: CDR1 SGHVS, CDR2 FQNEAQ. The CDR3 covers 16 residues. The V segment lost 1 base and the J segment 5 bases; nucleotides outside the gene matches: 8. Peripheral blood samples and lesional scalp punch biopsies were obtained from alopecia areata patients. Study-level findings and limits: Researchers reported that TCR sharing among patients proved less clear than in mice, possibly HLA-linked.

RNA extraction and reverse transcription yielded cDNA as sequencing template. Sequenced by immunoSEQ multiplex PCR; TCRdb stores in-frame clones only, minus some. In the table there are around 140,000 clones, over 45% of which are singletons. Sequenced input: CD4+ T cells sorted from blood. The chain links TRBV7-8 to TRBJ2-5; 9 nucleotides line up with TRBD1. The receptor was isolated from a human donor with alopecia areata. CDR3 sequence reads: CASSLGVGDRAETQYF. The CDR3, as DNA: TGTGCCAGCAGCTTAGGTGTCGGGGACAGGGCTGAGACCCAGTACTTC.